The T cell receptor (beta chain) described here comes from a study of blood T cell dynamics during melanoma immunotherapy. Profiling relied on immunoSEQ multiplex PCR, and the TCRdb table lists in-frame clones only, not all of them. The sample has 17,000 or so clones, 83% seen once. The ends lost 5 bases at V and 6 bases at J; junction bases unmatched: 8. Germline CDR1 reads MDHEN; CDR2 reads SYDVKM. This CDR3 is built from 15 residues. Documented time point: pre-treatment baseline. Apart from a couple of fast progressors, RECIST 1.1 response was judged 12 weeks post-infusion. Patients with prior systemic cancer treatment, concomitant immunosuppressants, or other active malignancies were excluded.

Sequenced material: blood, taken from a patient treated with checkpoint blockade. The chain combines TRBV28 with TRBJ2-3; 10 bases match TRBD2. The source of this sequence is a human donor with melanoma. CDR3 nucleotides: TGTGCCAGCAGTACACTCGGAGCGGGAGGGGATACGCAGTATTTT. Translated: CASSTLGAGGDTQYF.